The 32 T cell receptor beta chains reported below all come from one sample, sequenced in a study of human T cells and chemical hapten exposure. Time point in this sample: patch test 2, 6 weeks after DPC sensitization. Described treatment: therapeutic diphenylcyclopropenone sensitization with weekly scalp DPC. TCRdb re-called the RACE reads with MiXCR, one entry per CDR3 protein. The sample consists of about 380,000 distinct CDR3 sequences, about 6% of them appearing once. Sequencing used whole blood, obtained in connection with sensitization to the hapten diphenylcyclopropenone (DPC). Source of these receptors: a woman under 30 with alopecia areata. Some clones in this sample may be carry-over from other donors' samples.

The J gene is TRBJ2-1, the V gene TRBV20-1; the match to TRBD2 covers 15 bases. The germline gives CDR1 DFQATT, CDR2 SNEGSKA (reference sequence). The length of the CDR3 is 20 residues. With 6 bases clipped from V and 3 bases from J, the junction kept 18 bases outside the gene matches. CDR3 amino acids: CSAASHPGTSGGIYYNEQFF. The CDR3 DNA reads TGCAGTGCGGCTAGCCACCCGGGGACTAGCGGGGGGATCTACTACAATGAGCAGTTCTTC.

The CDR3 sequence is CASSQVNTDTQYF. The CDR3 DNA is TGTGCCAGCAGCCAAGTAAACACAGATACGCAGTATTTT. The V gene is TRBV3-1, the J gene TRBJ2-3; D gene unclear. V was clipped by 1 base and J by 2 bases, with 4 bases between them. The CDR3 is 13 amino acids. The germline CDR1 and CDR2 sequences are LGHDT and YNNKEL (reference sequence).

The V gene is TRBV3-1, the J gene TRBJ2-3, with 14 bases that match TRBD2. Trimming took 4 bases from V and 0 from J; bases not matched to a gene: 9. The CDR3 contains 19 residues. CDR1 is LGHDT, CDR2 YNNKEL, per germline (reference sequence). CDR3: CASSPGLAGDQRSTDTQYF. The CDR3 DNA reads TGTGCCAGCAGCCCGGGACTAGCGGGGGACCAGCGAAGCACAGATACGCAGTATTTT.

This clonotype appeared many times. The rearrangement links TRBV6-5 to TRBJ1-5; 9 nucleotides align to TRBD1. J lost 2 bases, V lost 5 bases, and 1 base had no gene match. CDR1 and CDR2 (germline): MNHEY, SVGAGI. The CDR3 is 14 amino acids. Here the CDR3 DNA reads TGTGCCAGCAGTCGGACAGGGGGCAATCAGCCCCAGCATTTT. Translating gives CASSRTGGNQPQHF.

The chain uses TRBV6-2 or TRBV6-3 and TRBJ2-7; 8 bases are shared with TRBD2. Germline-derived CDR1 and CDR2 are MNHEY and SVGEGT. V was clipped by 2 bases and J by 1 base; unmatched bases: 4. This CDR3 region has 15 residues. The CDR3 bases are TGTGCCAGCAGTTACCCCGGCGGGGGGTCCTACGAGCAGTACTTC. As protein: CASSYPGGGSYEQYF.

This clonotype was recorded a few times. This chain joins TRBV6-1 and TRBJ1-2; TRBD1 matches at 8 bases. Looked up from germline, CDR1 is MNHNS and CDR2 is SASEGT. With 4 bases clipped from V and 2 bases from J, the junction kept 3 bases outside the gene matches. This CDR3 is 14 amino acids long. The CDR3 DNA reads TGTGCCAGCAGTGGGACAGGGAGGAACTATGGCTACACCTTC. Its translation: CASSGTGRNYGYTF.

In DNA, the CDR3 is TGTGCCAGCGGGTGGATCCTGACAGGGCTGGACACAGATACGCAGTATTTT. Amino acids: CASGWILTGLDTDTQYF. The chain joins TRBV12-3 or TRBV12-4 to TRBJ2-3; 7 bases are a match to TRBD1. The CDR3 runs to 17 residues. J lost 2 bases, V lost 8 bases, and 16 bases had no gene match.

Ten or more counts support this clonotype. The chain recombines TRBV6-2 or TRBV6-3 with TRBJ1-1; 7 positions match TRBD1. The CDR3 extends over 13 amino acids. The J segment lost 6 bases and the V segment lost 8 bases, leaving 9 bases of the junction unmatched. CDR1 and CDR2 (germline): MNHEY, SVGEGT. CDR3 bases: TGTGCCAGCGTATCCCAGGGGGAGGCTGAAGCTTTCTTT. It encodes CASVSQGEAEAFF.

The genes are TRBV6-1 and TRBJ2-4, with D unclear. CDR1 MNHNS and CDR2 SASEGT come from the germline V gene. V lost 7 bases and J lost 1, with 11 bases in between. The CDR3 is made up of 14 amino acids. CDR3 DNA: TGTGCCAGCAAGACAACGGCGGCCAAAAACATTCAGTACTTC. Translation: CASKTTAAKNIQYF.

This clonotype has at least ten counts. The chain carries TRBV7-2 and TRBJ1-1, with TRBD1 as a possible D gene (5 bases). Germline V gene data show CDR1 as SGHTA and CDR2 as FQGNSA. Trimming pared 4 bases from V and 7 bases from J, leaving 13 bases between. CDR3 length: 13 amino acids. CDR3 nucleotide sequence: TGTGCCAGCAGCTGGACGACAGAACTTGAAGCTTTCTTT. Protein: CASSWTTELEAFF.

This clonotype was counted only a few times. The genes are TRBV24-1 and TRBJ2-2; D gene unclear. CDR1 is KGHDR, CDR2 SFDVKD, per germline. This CDR3 has 13 residues. Deletions cut 12 bases from V and 4 bases from J, with 14 bases between. For the CDR3, the DNA is TGTGCCGCCGGCCAACCGGCCACCGGGGAGCTGTTTTTT. It is translated as CAAGQPATGELFF.

The V call is TRBV6-6, the J call TRBJ1-1; D is undetermined. V was cut by 0 bases and J by 11 bases, with 10 bases left in between. This CDR3 is built from 12 residues. Germline values: CDR1 MNHNY, CDR2 SVGAGI (reference sequence). The CDR3 here is CASSYSEADAFF. As DNA, the CDR3 is TGTGCCAGCAGTTACTCGGAGGCAGACGCTTTCTTT.

This clonotype appeared a few times. This sequence joins TRBV10-3 and TRBJ2-5, with D perhaps matching TRBD2 (6 bases). Trimming took off 6 bases at V and 1 base at J, with 12 bases between the two ends. CDR3 length equals 14 residues. The germline V gene encodes CDR1 ENHRY and CDR2 SYGVKD. CDR3 in amino acids: CAIRGRGAQETQYF. In nucleotides, the CDR3 is TGTGCCATCAGGGGGCGCGGGGCCCAAGAGACCCAGTACTTC.

This clonotype has a handful of counts. Here the CDR3 reads CASSYSRGGANEQYF. DNA for the CDR3: TGTGCCAGCAGTTACTCTAGGGGTGGGGCCAACGAGCAGTACTTC. V usage is TRBV6-6 and J usage is TRBJ2-7, with D possibly being TRBD1 (5 bases). The length of the CDR3 is 15 residues. From germline, CDR1 is MNHNY and CDR2 SVGAGI (reference sequence). V was trimmed by 0 bases and J by 5 bases, leaving 14 bases between them.

The chain employs TRBV20-1 and TRBJ2-3; TRBD2 aligns across 11 bases. The CDR3 is made up of 14 amino acids. The J segment lost 12 bases and the V segment lost 2 bases, leaving 10 bases of the junction unmatched. Germline V lookup: CDR1 DFQATT, CDR2 SNEGSKA (reference sequence). The CDR3 region has the DNA TGCAGTGCTAGACATAGCGGGGGGGCTTCTTCCCAGTATTTT. This codes for CSARHSGGASSQYF.

This clonotype was recorded a few times. V and J are TRBV4-2 and TRBJ2-7; 9 nucleotides align to TRBD1. Germline CDR1 reads LGHNA; CDR2 reads YNFKEQ. The V segment lost 2 bases and the J segment 5 bases; nucleotides outside the gene matches: 19. The CDR3 spans 19 residues. The CDR3 DNA reads TGTGCCAGCAGCCAAAAGGTGGCCGGGGGACAGGGTGATCCCGACGAGCAGTACTTC. This translates into CASSQKVAGGQGDPDEQYF.

This clonotype has more than one count but fewer than ten. This chain joins TRBV5-4 and TRBJ2-1; TRBD2 matches 11 bases. The V segment lost 4 bases and the J segment 4 bases; nucleotides outside the gene matches: 7. CDR1 SGHNT and CDR2 YYREEE come from the germline V gene (reference sequence). CDR3 size: 16 residues. The CDR3 DNA follows: TGTGCCAGCAGCCGAGATTTAGCGGGGGGGTACAATGAGCAGTTCTTC. Protein product: CASSRDLAGGYNEQFF. Full variable domain (rest looked up from reference TRBV5-4 and TRBJ2-1): ETGVTQSPTHLIKTRGQQVTLRCSSQSGHNTVSWYQQALGQGPQFIFQYYREEENGRGNFPPRFSGLQFPNYSSELNVNALELDDSALYLCASSRDLAGGYNEQFFGPGTRLTVL.

As to this clonotype: This likely comes from a read error, as the CDR3 has no conserved phenylalanine or tryptophan at its end. This chain links TRBV27 with TRBJ2-1, with D maybe TRBD1 (7 bases). Germline V gene data show CDR1 as MNHEY and CDR2 as SMNVEV (reference sequence). The CDR3 contains 14 residues. The V end lost 7 bases, the J end lost 4 bases, and 14 bases lay between the germline ends. Here the CDR3 reads CASNPGGSYNEQFL. The CDR3 DNA follows: TGTGCCAGCAACCCAGGGGGGTCATACAATGAGCAGTTCTTA.

The chain has TRBV6-5 and TRBJ2-1, with 9 bases fitting TRBD1. V trimming: 5 bases; J trimming: 4 bases; junction bases outside the gene matches: 6. The germline gives CDR1 MNHEY, CDR2 SVGAGI. The CDR3 is 15 residues long. The CDR3 coding sequence is TGTGCCAGCAGTCTGATAGGACAGGGGTACAATGAGCAGTTCTTC. This sequence encodes CASSLIGQGYNEQFF.

This clonotype was counted many times. The chain carries TRBV7-9 and TRBJ1-1; 10 nucleotides agree with TRBD1. Germline trimming cut 5 bases from V and 8 bases from J; bases unmatched to any gene: 14. This CDR3 has 16 amino acids. Germline V gene lookup returns CDR1 SEHNR and CDR2 FQNEAQ (reference sequence). In DNA, the CDR3 is TGTGCCAGCAGCCCCACCCCCGACAGGGGGCGCGGAGAAGCTTTCTTT. Encoded protein: CASSPTPDRGRGEAFF.

This clonotype was found a few times. The V call is TRBV24-1, the J call TRBJ2-2; TRBD2 matches 7 bases. The CDR3 consists of 16 residues. Trimming at V came to 4 bases and at J to 5 bases, leaving 9 bases not matched to a gene. Germline V gene lookup returns CDR1 KGHDR and CDR2 SFDVKD. The CDR3 DNA reads TGTGCCACCAGTGACCGGGGACCGGGAGGAACCGGGGAGCTGTTTTTT. As protein: CATSDRGPGGTGELFF.

The chain joins TRBV5-1 to TRBJ2-1; D gene unclear. Deletions cut 3 bases from V and 3 bases from J, with 4 bases between. Germline V gene data show CDR1 as SGHRS and CDR2 as YFSETQ. The CDR3 is 12 residues long. The CDR3 DNA reads TGCGCCAGCAGCTCAGACTACAATGAGCAGTTCTTC. It codes for CASSSDYNEQFF.

This clonotype appeared a few times. J is TRBJ2-7 and V is TRBV5-1; D gene unclear. CDR1 SGHRS and CDR2 YFSETQ come from the germline V gene. The V gene lost 0 bases and the J gene lost 12 bases, with 19 bases spanning the gap. CDR3 length equals 14 residues. The CDR3 DNA reads TGCGCCAGCAGCTTGGGCCTAGATGCCGGGTTAGCGTACTTC. Amino acids: CASSLGLDAGLAYF.

This clonotype was picked up many times. CDR3 loop: CASSFGDSTYEQYF. CDR3 nucleotides: TGCGCCAGCAGCTTCGGGGACAGTACCTACGAGCAGTACTTC. The rearrangement links TRBV5-1 to TRBJ2-7; 7 nucleotides align to TRBD1. Germline V gene sequence: CDR1 SGHRS, CDR2 YFSETQ. This CDR3 region has 14 residues. The junction had 4 bases not matched to a gene; V was cut back by 2 bases and J by 2 bases.

Many counts were recorded for this clonotype. The rearrangement joins TRBV12-3 or TRBV12-4 to TRBJ1-1; maybe TRBD1 (6 bases). V dropped 7 bases and J dropped 7 bases, with 16 bases sitting between them. The CDR3 is 13 amino acids. The CDR3 protein is CASTKGPGDEAFF. The DNA of the CDR3 is TGTGCCAGCACAAAGGGCCCAGGGGATGAAGCTTTCTTT.

This clonotype was seen a handful of times. V and J are TRBV7-9 and TRBJ1-5; D unresolved. V was cut by 2 bases and J by 2 bases, with 13 bases left in between. The CDR3 spans 16 residues. Germline CDR1 SEHNR, CDR2 FQNEAQ (reference sequence). This CDR3 reads CASSLFSREGNQPQHF. The CDR3 DNA reads TGTGCCAGCAGCTTATTTTCGAGGGAGGGCAATCAGCCCCAGCATTTT.

In this sample, this clonotype turned up many times. This sequence joins TRBV5-5 and TRBJ1-1; no reliable D call. The V and J ends lost 4 bases and 1 base respectively, with 5 bases between them. The CDR3 has 12 amino acids. Germline values: CDR1 SGHKS, CDR2 YYEKEE (reference sequence). CDR3 region: CASSHRNTEAFF. The CDR3 nucleotides read TGTGCCAGCAGCCACAGGAACACTGAAGCTTTCTTT.

This clonotype came up a few times. The V and J genes are TRBV3-1 and TRBJ2-1; either TRBD1 or TRBD2 may fit D (5 bases each). Germline loops: CDR1 LGHDT, CDR2 YNNKEL (reference sequence). The CDR3 is 17 residues long. Trimming removed 1 base from V and 1 base from J, with 14 bases in between. In nucleotides, the CDR3 is TGTGCCAGCAGCCAAGTGGCAGGGTGGAGGTCCTACAATGAGCAGTTCTTC. It encodes CASSQVAGWRSYNEQFF.

This clonotype was observed a handful of times. The CDR3 spells CASHLTGGIGSNQPQHF. CDR3 nucleotide sequence: TGTGCCAGCCACCTGACAGGGGGCATTGGGAGCAATCAGCCCCAGCATTTT. V and J are TRBV6-1 and TRBJ1-5, with 10 nucleotides matching TRBD1. Germline V CDR1 and CDR2: MNHNS, SASEGT. CDR3 length equals 17 residues. Trimming removed 8 bases from V and 1 base from J; junction bases left unmatched: 11.

This clonotype was seen many times. The chain combines TRBV27 with TRBJ2-2; D remains unclear. Germline V gene sequence: CDR1 MNHEY, CDR2 SMNVEV (reference sequence). The CDR3 sequence is 16 residues long. V lost 3 bases and J 0 bases, leaving 11 bases between the germline ends. The CDR3 protein is CASSFLTYANTGELFF. CDR3 sequence (DNA): TGTGCCAGCAGTTTTCTAACGTACGCGAACACCGGGGAGCTGTTTTTT.

This clonotype turned up a few times. J is TRBJ1-2 and V is TRBV29-1; maybe TRBD1 (6 bases). The germline V gene has CDR1 SQVTM and CDR2 ANQGSEA. V dropped 4 bases and J dropped 5 bases, with 11 bases sitting between them. CDR3 length: 12 amino acids. The CDR3 sequence: CSVAQQGYGYTF. CDR3 nucleotide sequence: TGCAGCGTTGCGCAACAGGGTTATGGCTACACCTTC.

This clonotype was seen at least ten times. The V and J genes are TRBV7-2 and TRBJ1-1; 8 positions agree with TRBD1. V was clipped by 5 bases and J by 5 bases; unmatched bases: 10. CDR1 is SGHTA and CDR2 is FQGNSA in the germline V gene. The CDR3 runs to 15 residues. CDR3 coding DNA: TGTGCCAGCAGCCTCAGGACAGGGCTGACAACTGAAGCTTTCTTT. Translation gives CASSLRTGLTTEAFF.